Described below is a single T cell receptor beta chain sequence and its context. Its antigen is not known. Clones were sequenced by immunoSEQ multiplex PCR, and TCRdb holds only the in-frame ones, with some missing. The profile shows around 79,000 clones, around 85% of them singletons. The data stem from a study of OX40 agonist ivuxolimab in advanced cancers. Study findings and constraints: In the 0.1 to 3.0 mg/kg range, CD4+ and CD8+ blood T cells had expanded clonally by week 6.

This TCR was recovered from an adult with an advanced solid tumor such as melanoma, head and neck, liver or kidney cancer. The source was CD4+ or CD8+ T cells sorted from blood, collected in a trial of the OX40 agonist ivuxolimab.

CDR3 DNA: TGTGCCATTAGCGGGGCTAGCACAGATACGCAGTATTTT. Amino acid sequence: CAISGASTDTQYF. The chain recombines TRBV10-3 with TRBJ2-3, with 8 bases matching TRBD2. The CDR3 spans 13 residues. Per the germline V gene, CDR1 is ENHRY and CDR2 is SYGVKD. The ends lost 9 bases at V and 0 bases at J; junction bases unmatched: 2.